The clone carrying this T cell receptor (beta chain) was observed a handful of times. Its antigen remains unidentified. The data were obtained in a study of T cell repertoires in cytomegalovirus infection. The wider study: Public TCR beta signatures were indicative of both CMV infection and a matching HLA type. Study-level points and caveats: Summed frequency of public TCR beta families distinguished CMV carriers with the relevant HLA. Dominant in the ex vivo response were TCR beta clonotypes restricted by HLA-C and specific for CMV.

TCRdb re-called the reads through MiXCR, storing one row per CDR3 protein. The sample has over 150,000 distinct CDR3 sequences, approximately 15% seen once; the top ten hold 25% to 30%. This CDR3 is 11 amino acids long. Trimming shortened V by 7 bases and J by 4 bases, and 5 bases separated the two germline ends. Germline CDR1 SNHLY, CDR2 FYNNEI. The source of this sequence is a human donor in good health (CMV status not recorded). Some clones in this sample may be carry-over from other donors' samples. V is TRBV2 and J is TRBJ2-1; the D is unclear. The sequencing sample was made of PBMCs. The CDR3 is CASTLYNEQFF. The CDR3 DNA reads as TGTGCCAGCACTTTGTACAATGAGCAGTTCTTC.